This T cell receptor (beta chain) emerged from a study of early T cells in non-severe SARS-CoV-2 infection. About the study: With bulk RNA from unsorted whole blood as input, sequencing yielded unpaired chains. Findings and caveats of the study: VDJdb matching, biased toward anti-spike CD8 responses, missed private and CD4 specificities.

This clonotype showed up many times. Its specificity is not known. Individual cDNA molecules each received unique molecular identifiers attached to them. One entry per CDR3 protein results from TCRdb running MiXCR on the 5' RACE reads. The data show 27,000 or so distinct CDR3 sequences, roughly 4.4% seen once. The material sequenced was whole blood. This receptor was obtained from an adult who was a healthcare worker with PCR-confirmed SARS-CoV-2 infection or an uninfected control (not recorded which).

The CDR3 sequence is CASSGDLGDEQFF. As DNA, the CDR3 is TGTGCCAGCAGTGGGGACTTAGGGGATGAGCAGTTCTTC. This rearrangement joins TRBV2 to TRBJ2-1; tentatively, D is TRBD2 (6 bases). From germline, CDR1 is SNHLY and CDR2 FYNNEI. Trimming took off 4 bases at V and 8 bases at J, with 12 bases between the two ends. The CDR3 extends over 13 amino acids. The full variable domain, completed using reference TRBV2 and TRBJ2-1, is EPEVTQTPSHQVTQMGQEVILRCVPISNHLYFYWYRQILGQKVEFLVSFYNNEISEKSEIFDDQFSVERPDGSNFTLKIRSTKLEDSAMYFCASSGDLGDEQFFGPGTRLTVL.